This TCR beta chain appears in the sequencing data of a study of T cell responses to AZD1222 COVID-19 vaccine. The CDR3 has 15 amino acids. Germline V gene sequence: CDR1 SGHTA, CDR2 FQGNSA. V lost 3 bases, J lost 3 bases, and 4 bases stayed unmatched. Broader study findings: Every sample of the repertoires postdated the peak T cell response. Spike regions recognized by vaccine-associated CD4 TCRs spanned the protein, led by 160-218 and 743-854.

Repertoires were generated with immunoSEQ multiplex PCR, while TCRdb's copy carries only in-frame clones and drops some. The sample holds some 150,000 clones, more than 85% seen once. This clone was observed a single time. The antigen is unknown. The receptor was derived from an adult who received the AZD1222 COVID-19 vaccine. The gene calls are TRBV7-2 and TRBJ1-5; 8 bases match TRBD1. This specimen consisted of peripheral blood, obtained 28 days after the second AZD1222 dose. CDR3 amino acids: CASSLGTGPNQPQHF. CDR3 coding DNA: TGTGCCAGCAGCTTGGGGACAGGACCCAATCAGCCCCAGCATTTT. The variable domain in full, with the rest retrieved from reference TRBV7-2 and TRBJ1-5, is GAGVSQSPSNKVTEKGKDVELRCDPISGHTALYWYRQSLGQGLEFLIYFQGNSAPDKSGLPSDRFSAERTGGSVSTLTIQRTQQEDSAVYLCASSLGTGPNQPQHFGDGTRLSIL.